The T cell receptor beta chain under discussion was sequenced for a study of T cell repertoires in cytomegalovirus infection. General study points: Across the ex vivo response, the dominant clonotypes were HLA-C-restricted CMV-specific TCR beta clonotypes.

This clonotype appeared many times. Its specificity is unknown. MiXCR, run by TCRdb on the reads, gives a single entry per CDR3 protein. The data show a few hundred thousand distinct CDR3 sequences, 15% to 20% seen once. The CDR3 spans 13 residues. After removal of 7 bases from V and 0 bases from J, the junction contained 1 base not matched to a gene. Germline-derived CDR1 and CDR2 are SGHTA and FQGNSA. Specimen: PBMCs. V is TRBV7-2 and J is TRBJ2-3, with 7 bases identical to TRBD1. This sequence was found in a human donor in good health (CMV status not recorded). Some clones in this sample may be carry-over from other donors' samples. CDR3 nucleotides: TGTGCCAGCAAGGGGGCTAGCACAGATACGCAGTATTTT. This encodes CASKGASTDTQYF.